A selection of T cell receptor beta chains follows, all from one sample in a study of T cell responses to AZD1222 COVID-19 vaccine. The data were produced by immunoSEQ multiplex PCR, yet TCRdb's version contains in-frame clones alone and is incomplete. This sample yields 150,000 to 200,000 clones, of which 94% are seen a single time; over 7.5% belongs to the top ten. The sample consisted of peripheral blood, taken on day 0 of AZD1222 vaccination. The origin of the receptors is an adult in good health. CDR3s include the opening cysteine and the closing phenylalanine or tryptophan. A D gene is named only where the DNA matches it firmly. Expanded clones get a size class; other rows say once, few or many, or leave the size out.

j_call | v_call | d_call | clone_size | cdr3_nt | cdr3_aa
TRBJ2-3 | TRBV11-3 | . | . | TGTGCCAGCAGCTTAGATCGTCCCGATGGAGATACGCAGTATTTT | CASSLDRPDGDTQYF
TRBJ2-2 | TRBV5-1 | . | . | TGCGCCAGCGGTATCGGGCTACACACCGGGGAGCTGTTTTTT | CASGIGLHTGELFF
TRBJ2-4 | TRBV5-1 | . | . | TGCGCCAGCAGCTCCAGGGGAAACATTCAGTACTTC | CASSSRGNIQYF
TRBJ2-7 | TRBV4-1 | . | . | TGCGCCAGCAGACCCTCGGACACCGCCTACGAGCAGTACTTC | CASRPSDTAYEQYF
TRBJ2-5 | TRBV3-1/TRBV3-2 | TRBD2 | once | TGTGCCAGCAGCCAAGATACCGGGACTAGCGGGAGTTCAGCCGAGGGTCAAGAGACCCAGTACTTC | CASSQDTGTSGSSAEGQETQYF
TRBJ1-4 | TRBV19 | . | . | TGTGCCAGTAAGGTGGGCGGCAGCCACACAGCTAATGAAAAACTGTTTTTT | CASKVGGSHTANEKLFF
TRBJ2-1 | TRBV2 | . | . | TGTGCCAGCAGGGGAGAGTACAATGAGCAGTTCTTC | CASRGEYNEQFF
TRBJ2-3 | TRBV12-5 | . | once | TGTGCTAGTGGTTTCTCCAGTAGCACAGATACGCAGTATTTT | CASGFSSSTDTQYF
TRBJ1-4 | TRBV25-1 | TRBD1 | . | TGTGCCAGCGCGGACAGGGGGCTTTATCGGGGTGAAAAACTGTTTTTT | CASADRGLYRGEKLFF
TRBJ2-3 | TRBV7-9 | TRBD1 | . | TGTGCCAGCAGCTTAGGCCAAGACAGGGTAGATACGCAGTATTTT | CASSLGQDRVDTQYF
TRBJ2-7 | TRBV2 | TRBD2 | . | TGTGCCAGCAGCGGGGACTACTCCTACGAGCAGTACTTC | CASSGDYSYEQYF
TRBJ1-5 | TRBV28 | . | . | TGTGCCAGCAGTTCGCTGGACCAGCCCCAGCATTTT | CASSSLDQPQHF
TRBJ2-1 | TRBV18 | . | . | TGTGCCAGCTCATGGGCGGAGGATGAGCAGTTCTTC | CASSWAEDEQFF
TRBJ2-3 | TRBV29-1 | TRBD2 | . | TGCAGCGTTGAAAGGGCTAGCGGGAGCCCAACGCAGTATTTT | CSVERASGSPTQYF
TRBJ2-5 | TRBV10-3 | TRBD2 | . | TGTGCCATCAGTGAGGGACTAGCGGGCGGAGAGACCCAGTACTTC | CAISEGLAGGETQYF
TRBJ2-7 | TRBV10-2 | . | . | TGCGCCAGCAGTGATGCCTACGAGCAGTACTTC | CASSDAYEQYF
TRBJ2-7 | TRBV29-1 | TRBD1 | . | TGCAGCGTTGGACGGACAGGGAACGAGCAGTACTTC | CSVGRTGNEQYF